This T cell receptor beta chain was profiled in a study of shared clonotypes between healthy human individuals. Regarding this clone: The antigen is unknown.

The V end was cut by 3 bases, the J end by 8 bases, with 13 bases between. Germline lookup yields CDR1 MGHDK and CDR2 SYGVNS. This CDR3 region has 14 residues. Negatively enriched CD4+ T cells were divided by CD45RA into naive and memory. Study outcomes and limitations: Only blood was sampled, and tissue TCR repertoires likely differ from blood ones. Few donors limited the genetic and exposure-history diversity represented. Naive subsets generally had larger estimated richness than memory subsets.

Here immunoSEQ multiplex PCR was the method, and the copy in TCRdb shows in-frame clones only, minus some. The repertoire holds roughly 2 million clones, with 85% to 95% as singletons. This receptor was taken from a man aged 18 to 30 in good health. The sequenced sample was naive CD4+ T cells sorted from blood. This sample's subset: CD45RA+ positively selected. This sequence joins TRBV25-1 and TRBJ1-4; D not resolved. The CDR3 loop is CASSDSLAGEKLFF. The CDR3, as DNA: TGTGCCAGCAGTGATTCCTTAGCTGGAGAAAAACTGTTTTTT.